The rows below give T cell receptor beta chains drawn from one sample of a study of cytomegalovirus exposure and HLA in healthy donors. This table comes from immunoSEQ multiplex PCR, and its TCRdb copy is limited to in-frame clones, with some not included. The repertoire has more than 150,000 clones, around 80% of them found once; the top ten carry 2% to 3%. The sample comprised PBMCs. The receptors shown here come from a woman aged 25-40 years in good health and CMV-seropositive. Both conserved end residues are part of each CDR3. A D gene is named only where the DNA matches it firmly. Clone size is shown for a subset of rows, as once, few, many or a class of expanded clone.

>few|-|TRBV7-9|TRBJ1-1
TGTGCCAGCAGCCCCGGGGGGATGAACACTGAAGCTTTCTTT
CASSPGGMNTEAFF
>-|-|TRBV9|TRBJ2-3
TGTGCCAGCAGCGTAGCCGGGAGCACAGATACGCAGTATTTT
CASSVAGSTDTQYF
>-|-|TRBV6-6|TRBJ1-5
TGTGCCAGCAGTAATCAGCGGGAAGGGAATCAGCCCCAGCATTTT
CASSNQREGNQPQHF
>-|-|TRBV20-1|TRBJ1-6
TGCAGTGCGGTCGGCGGGCCCCTCCACTTT
CSAVGGPLHF
>-|-|TRBV5-1|TRBJ2-7
TGCGCCAGCAGCTTGGTTGGAGGACTAACCTACGAGCAGTACTTC
CASSLVGGLTYEQYF
>-|TRBD2|TRBV28|TRBJ2-2
TGTGCCAGCAGTCAAACTAGCGGGGGGGGTAACGGGGAGCTGTTTTTT
CASSQTSGGGNGELFF
>-|TRBD2|TRBV4-3|TRBJ2-1
TGCGCCAGCAGCCAAGTCGAGGGTAGCGGGGGACTAGGGCAGTTCTTC
CASSQVEGSGGLGQFF
>once|-|TRBV4-3|TRBJ1-1
TGCGCCAGCAGCCCCGGGGGGGACGGGACTGAAGCTTTCTTT
CASSPGGDGTEAFF
>-|-|TRBV9|TRBJ2-2
TGTGCCAGCAGCGTAAGGGAGGGGGTGCGAACCGGGGAGCTGTTTTTT
CASSVREGVRTGELFF
>-|TRBD2|TRBV19|TRBJ2-5
TGTGCCAGTAGTACCCCTGGAGGGGCTAGCGGGGAGACCCAGTACTTC
CASSTPGGASGETQYF